Below are 2 T cell receptor beta chains sequenced from a single sample in a study of blood T cell repertoires in COVID-19. Some clones are missing from TCRdb's copy, which holds only in-frame ones; the method was immunoSEQ multiplex PCR. There are around 120,000 clones in the sample; 85% to 90% occur only once, and 0.88% lies in the top ten. The specimen was peripheral blood. Receptors originate from a woman aged 45-65 years with active or convalescent COVID-19.

The chain has TRBV28 and TRBJ1-5; D is perhaps TRBD1 (6 bases). V was pared by 6 bases and J by 1 base, with 7 bases between. Looked up from germline, CDR1 is MDHEN and CDR2 is SYDVKM. The CDR3 consists of 13 residues. Here the CDR3 DNA reads TGTGCCAGCAGACAGGGAAGCAATCAGCCCCAGCATTTT. This encodes CASRQGSNQPQHF.

The genes are TRBV6-5 and TRBJ2-3; 9 bases fit TRBD1. The V segment lost 6 bases and the J segment 12 bases; nucleotides outside the gene matches: 7. Germline-derived CDR1 and CDR2 are MNHEY and SVGAGI. This CDR3 spans 12 amino acids. For the CDR3, the DNA is TGTGCCAGCAGATCCCGGGACAGGGCTCAGTATTTT. Translated, it gives CASRSRDRAQYF.